This TCR beta chain was observed in a study of blood T cell repertoires in COVID-19. Turning to the study itself: In each case, the material was cDNA or gDNA derived from T cells, B-cell-depleted T cells, or PBMCs.

Here immunoSEQ multiplex PCR was the method, and the copy in TCRdb shows in-frame clones only, minus some. The table includes about 240,000 clones, roughly 87% detected once. The germline V gene encodes CDR1 SNHLY and CDR2 FYNNEI. The CDR3 covers 16 residues. V was shortened by 2 bases and J by 2 bases, with 14 bases between the two germline ends. Participant-given clinical history determined each cohort assignment. The sample taken for sequencing was PBMCs or T cells enriched from blood (not recorded which). This clonotype was obtained from a woman aged 25-40 years with acute COVID-19. The genes are TRBV2 and TRBJ2-3, with D hard to call. CDR3 amino acids: CASSENLARTTDTQYF. The CDR3 DNA is TGTGCCAGCAGTGAAAATCTTGCTAGAACCACAGATACGCAGTATTTT. Combining the CDR3 with reference TRBV2 and TRBJ2-3 gives the whole variable domain EPEVTQTPSHQVTQMGQEVILRCVPISNHLYFYWYRQILGQKVEFLVSFYNNEISEKSEIFDDQFSVERPDGSNFTLKIRSTKLEDSAMYFCASSENLARTTDTQYFGPGTRLTVL.